Below, 10 T cell receptor beta chains from the same sample are listed, as sequenced in a study of glioma-infiltrating T cells. TCR alpha and beta CDR3 regions were amplified from RNA using iRepertoire nested multiplex PCR. TCRdb used MiXCR to reprocess the multiplex PCR reads, holding one entry per CDR3 protein. The sample includes roughly 40,000 distinct CDR3 sequences, under 25% of them seen just once. Input material: glioma tissue, nonneoplastic brain tissue, or PBMCs (not recorded which). Every receptor here comes from a human donor with low-grade glioma or glioblastoma, undergoing nonglioma brain surgery, or in good health (not recorded which).

The chain couples TRBV29-1 to TRBJ1-1; D unresolved. V lost 1 base and J lost 0, with 6 bases in between. Germline V CDR1 and CDR2: SQVTM, ANQGSEA. The CDR3 runs to 13 residues. CDR3 amino acids: CSVEGLMNTEAFF. DNA of the CDR3: TGCAGCGTTGAAGGGCTGATGAACACTGAAGCTTTCTTT.

This clonotype showed up many times. This chain joins TRBV6-1 and TRBJ2-3; TRBD2 might be the D (5 bases). V was pared by 3 bases and J by 9 bases, with 19 bases between. The CDR3 sequence is 15 residues long. In germline, CDR1 is MNHNS, CDR2 SASEGT. CDR3: CASSDIDTAGGTQYF. DNA for the CDR3: TGTGCCAGCAGTGACATTGACACGGCAGGAGGCACGCAGTATTTT.

CDR3 sequence reads: CASSAGTVNTEAFF. The CDR3 DNA reads TGCGCCAGCAGCGCTGGGACGGTGAACACTGAAGCTTTCTTT. The gene calls are TRBV5-1 and TRBJ1-1, with a tentative D call TRBD1 (5 bases). The V gene's germline CDR1 is SGHRS and CDR2 YFSETQ. V shed 4 bases and J shed 0 bases, with 10 bases lying between them. This CDR3 has 14 amino acids. The complete variable domain, with remaining parts taken from reference TRBV5-1 and TRBJ1-1, reads KAGVTQTPRYLIKTRGQQVTLSCSPISGHRSVSWYQQTPGQGLQFLFEYFSETQRNKGNFPGRFSGRQFSNSRSEMNVSTLELGDSALYLCASSAGTVNTEAFFGQGTRLTVV.

On this clonotype: Just one base apart from a much larger clone, this may be a read error. The chain recombines TRBV7-9 with TRBJ1-1; tentative D call: TRBD1 (6 bases). The CDR3 has 15 amino acids. CDR1 and CDR2 (germline): SEHNR, FQNEAQ (reference sequence). The DNA of the CDR3 is TGTGCCAGCAGCTTAGCACAGGGAGGCTTCACTAAAGCTTTCTTT. Translation: CASSLAQGGFTKAFF.

About this clonotype itself: The junction departs from germline at one end; a sequencing error may be responsible. J is TRBJ2-5 and V is TRBV6-1; the match to TRBD1 covers 8 bases. Germline V CDR1 and CDR2: MNHNS, SASEGT. The length of the CDR3 is 14 residues. This CDR3 reads CARSHPTGEETPYF. CDR3 coding DNA: TGTGCCCGCAGCCACCCGACAGGGGAGGAGACCCCGTACTTC.

The chain links TRBV19 to TRBJ1-4, with D possibly being TRBD1 (5 bases). Deletions cut 6 bases from V and 5 bases from J, with 16 bases between. Per the germline V gene, CDR1 is LNHDA and CDR2 is SQIVND (reference sequence). The CDR3 length is 15 residues. The DNA for the CDR3 is TGTGCCAGTAGGGACTTCGGGGCAGGGAATGAAAAACTGTTTTTT. This encodes CASRDFGAGNEKLFF.

A few counts support this clonotype. A much bigger clone sits one base away, suggesting this may be a read error. This sequence joins TRBV20-1 and TRBJ2-2, with D perhaps matching TRBD2 (6 bases). Germline V gene data show CDR1 as DFQATT and CDR2 as SNEGSKA (reference sequence). This CDR3 comprises 15 residues. CDR3 protein: CSATGGDQNTGELLF. DNA for the CDR3: TGCAGTGCTACCGGAGGGGACCAGAACACCGGGGAGCTGCTTTTT.

This clonotype was seen repeatedly, ten times or more. This sequence may be a read error, since a much larger clone differs from it by one base. This sequence joins TRBV2 and TRBJ2-1; D is ambiguous. Trimming took off 4 bases at V and 0 bases at J, with 7 bases between the two ends. The CDR3 sequence is 14 residues long. Germline CDR1 SNHLY, CDR2 FYNNEI. The DNA for the CDR3 is TGTGCCAGCAGTGTGGCGAGCTCCTACAATGAGCAGTTCTTC. This translates into CASSVASSYNEQFF.

In this sample, this clonotype turned up once. The CDR3 sequence: CVSSPPTGLGDNQPQHF. As DNA, the CDR3 is TGTGTTAGCAGTCCACCCACTGGCCTAGGGGACAATCAGCCCCAGCATTTT. This sequence joins TRBV28 and TRBJ1-5; D may be TRBD1 (5 bases). Looked up from germline, CDR1 is MDHEN and CDR2 is SYDVKM. This CDR3 is 17 amino acids long.

This clonotype was picked up many times. V gene TRBV7-3 combines with J gene TRBJ2-6, with D unresolved. The CDR3 is 16 residues long. From germline, CDR1 is SGHTA and CDR2 FQGTGA. Trimming cost V 1 base and J 0 bases, with 7 bases left between them. The CDR3 region is CASSLKRTSGANVLTF. CDR3 DNA sequence: TGTGCCAGCAGCTTAAAGAGAACCTCTGGGGCCAACGTCCTGACTTTC.